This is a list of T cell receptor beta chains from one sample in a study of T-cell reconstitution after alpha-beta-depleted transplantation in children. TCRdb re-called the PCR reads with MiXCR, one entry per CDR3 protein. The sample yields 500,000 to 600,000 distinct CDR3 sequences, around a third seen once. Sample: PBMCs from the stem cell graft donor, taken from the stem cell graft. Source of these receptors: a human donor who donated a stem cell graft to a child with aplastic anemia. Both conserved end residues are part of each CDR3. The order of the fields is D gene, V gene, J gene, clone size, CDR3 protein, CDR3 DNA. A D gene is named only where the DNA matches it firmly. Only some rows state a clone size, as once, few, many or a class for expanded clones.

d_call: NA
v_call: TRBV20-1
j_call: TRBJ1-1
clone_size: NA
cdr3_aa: CSAPPQTGAEAFF
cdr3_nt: TGCAGTGCTCCACCGCAGACCGGGGCTGAAGCTTTCTTT

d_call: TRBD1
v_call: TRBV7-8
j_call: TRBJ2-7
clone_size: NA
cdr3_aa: CASSLALLGQGIGEQYF
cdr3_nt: TGTGCCAGCAGCTTAGCGCTGCTGGGACAGGGAATCGGCGAGCAGTACTTC

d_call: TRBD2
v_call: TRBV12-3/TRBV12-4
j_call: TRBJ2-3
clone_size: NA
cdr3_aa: CASSETSGRAKDTQYF
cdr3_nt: TGTGCCAGCAGCGAAACTAGCGGGAGGGCCAAAGATACGCAGTATTTT

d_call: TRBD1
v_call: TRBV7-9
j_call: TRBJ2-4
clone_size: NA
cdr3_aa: CASSSTGDAQYF
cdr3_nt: TGTGCCAGCAGCTCGACAGGGGACGCTCAGTACTTC

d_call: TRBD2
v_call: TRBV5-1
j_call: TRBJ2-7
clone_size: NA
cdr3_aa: CASSWTLAGVRDEQYF
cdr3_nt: TGCGCCAGCAGCTGGACCCTAGCGGGAGTCCGCGACGAGCAGTACTTC

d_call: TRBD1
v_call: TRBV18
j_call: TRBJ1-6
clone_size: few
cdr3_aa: CASSPLRTGDSPLHF
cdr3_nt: TGTGCCAGCTCACCCCTTAGGACAGGGGATTCACCCCTCCACTTT

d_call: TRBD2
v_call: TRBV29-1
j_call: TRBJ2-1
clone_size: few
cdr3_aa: CSVDPGLATNEQFF
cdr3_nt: TGCAGCGTTGACCCGGGACTAGCGACGAATGAGCAGTTCTTC

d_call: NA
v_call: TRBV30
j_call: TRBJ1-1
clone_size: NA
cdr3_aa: CAWSPAYKIAQPAFF
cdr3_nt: TGTGCCTGGAGTCCCGCCTACAAGATCGCCCAGCCAGCTTTCTTT

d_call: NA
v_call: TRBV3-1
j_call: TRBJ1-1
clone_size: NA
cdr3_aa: CASSPLTGNAEAFF
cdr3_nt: TGTGCCAGCAGCCCATTGACCGGGAACGCTGAAGCTTTCTTT

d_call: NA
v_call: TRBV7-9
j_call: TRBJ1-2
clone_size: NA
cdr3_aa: CASSLPLRQNLNGYTF
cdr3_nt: TGTGCCAGCAGCCTCCCCCTTCGACAGAACTTAAATGGCTACACCTTC

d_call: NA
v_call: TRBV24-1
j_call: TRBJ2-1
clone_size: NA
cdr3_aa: CATAGASGAQNEQFF
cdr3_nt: TGTGCCACCGCGGGGGCTAGTGGGGCCCAGAATGAGCAGTTCTTC

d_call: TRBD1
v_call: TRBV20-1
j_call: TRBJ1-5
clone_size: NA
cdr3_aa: CSARGRTGTGIQPQHF
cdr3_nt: TGCAGTGCTAGAGGACGCACCGGGACAGGTATTCAGCCCCAGCATTTT

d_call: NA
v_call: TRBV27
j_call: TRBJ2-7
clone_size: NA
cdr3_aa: CASSLMGARAYEQYF
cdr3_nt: TGTGCCAGCAGTTTAATGGGGGCAAGGGCCTACGAGCAGTACTTC

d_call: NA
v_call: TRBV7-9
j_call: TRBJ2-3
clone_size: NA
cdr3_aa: CASSLGVGFAAF
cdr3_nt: TGTGCCAGCAGCTTAGGTGTGGGTTTCGCGGCTTTT